The present TCR beta chain was sequenced within a study of control samples from healthy donors and cancer patients. The assay was immunoSEQ multiplex PCR, and TCRdb's table has in-frame clones only and misses some. The repertoire holds 75,000 or so clones, with about 92% as singletons. Source material: PBMCs. The TCR sequence derives from a man aged 55 to 70 with colorectal cancer.

CDR3 nucleotides: TGTGCCAGCAGCTTAGACTCCACCGGGGAGCTGTTTTTT. It codes for CASSLDSTGELFF. This rearrangement joins TRBV11-3 to TRBJ2-2, with D hard to call. CDR3 length: 13 residues. Trimming took 0 bases from V and 4 from J, leaving 3 bases between them. CDR1 and CDR2 from the germline V gene are SGHNT and YENEEA.